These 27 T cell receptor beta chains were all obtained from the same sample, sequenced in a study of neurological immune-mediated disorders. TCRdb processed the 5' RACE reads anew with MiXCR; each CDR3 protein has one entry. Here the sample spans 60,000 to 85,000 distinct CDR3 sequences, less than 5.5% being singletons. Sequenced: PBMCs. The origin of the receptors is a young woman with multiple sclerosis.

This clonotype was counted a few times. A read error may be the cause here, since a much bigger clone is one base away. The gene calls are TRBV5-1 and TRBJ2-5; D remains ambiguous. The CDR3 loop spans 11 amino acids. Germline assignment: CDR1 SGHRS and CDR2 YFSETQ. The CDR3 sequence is CASSFQENQYF. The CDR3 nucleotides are TGCGCCAGCAGCTTCCAAGAGAACCAGTACTTC.

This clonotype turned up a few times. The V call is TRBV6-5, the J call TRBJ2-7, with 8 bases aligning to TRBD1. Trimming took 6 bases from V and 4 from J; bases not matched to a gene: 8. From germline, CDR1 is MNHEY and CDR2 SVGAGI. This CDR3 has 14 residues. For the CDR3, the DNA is TGTGCCAGCAGCCGACAGGGGATCATATACGAGCAGTACTTC. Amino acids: CASSRQGIIYEQYF.

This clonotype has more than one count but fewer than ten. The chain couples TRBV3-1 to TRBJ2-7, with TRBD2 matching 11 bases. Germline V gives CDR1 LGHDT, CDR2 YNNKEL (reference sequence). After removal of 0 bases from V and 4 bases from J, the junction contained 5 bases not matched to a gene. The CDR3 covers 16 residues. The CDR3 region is CASSQDDTSGGYEQYF. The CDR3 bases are TGTGCCAGCAGCCAAGATGACACTAGCGGGGGTTACGAGCAGTACTTC.

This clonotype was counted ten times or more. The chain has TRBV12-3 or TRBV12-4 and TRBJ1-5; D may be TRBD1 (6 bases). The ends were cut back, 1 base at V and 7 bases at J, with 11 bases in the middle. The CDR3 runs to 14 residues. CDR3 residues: CASSLGGGPQPQHF. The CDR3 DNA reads TGTGCCAGCAGTTTAGGGGGGGGCCCCCAGCCCCAGCATTTT.

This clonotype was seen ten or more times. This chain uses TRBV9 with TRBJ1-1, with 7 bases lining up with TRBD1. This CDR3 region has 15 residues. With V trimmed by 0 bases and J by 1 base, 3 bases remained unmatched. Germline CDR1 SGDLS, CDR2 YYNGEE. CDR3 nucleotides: TGTGCCAGCAGCGTAGAGGACAGGTGGAACACTGAAGCTTTCTTT. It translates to CASSVEDRWNTEAFF.

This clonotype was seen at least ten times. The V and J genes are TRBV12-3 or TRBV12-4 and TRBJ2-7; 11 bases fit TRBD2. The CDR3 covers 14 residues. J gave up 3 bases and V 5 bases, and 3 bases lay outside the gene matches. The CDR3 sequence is CASSGTSGYYEQYF. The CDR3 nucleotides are TGTGCCAGCAGTGGGACTAGCGGATACTACGAGCAGTACTTC.

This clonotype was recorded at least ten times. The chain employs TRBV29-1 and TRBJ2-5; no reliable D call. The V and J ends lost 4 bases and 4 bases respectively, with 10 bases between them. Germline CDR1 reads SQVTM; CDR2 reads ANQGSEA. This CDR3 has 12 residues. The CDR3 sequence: CSVVTKAETQYF. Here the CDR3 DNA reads TGCAGCGTTGTAACTAAAGCAGAGACCCAGTACTTC.

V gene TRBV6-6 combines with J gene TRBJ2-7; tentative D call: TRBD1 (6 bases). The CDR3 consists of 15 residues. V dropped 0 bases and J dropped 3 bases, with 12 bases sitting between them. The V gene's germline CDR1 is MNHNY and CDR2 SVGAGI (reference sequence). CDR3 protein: CASSYSPPDSYEQYF. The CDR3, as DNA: TGTGCCAGCAGTTACTCACCTCCGGACAGCTACGAGCAGTACTTC.

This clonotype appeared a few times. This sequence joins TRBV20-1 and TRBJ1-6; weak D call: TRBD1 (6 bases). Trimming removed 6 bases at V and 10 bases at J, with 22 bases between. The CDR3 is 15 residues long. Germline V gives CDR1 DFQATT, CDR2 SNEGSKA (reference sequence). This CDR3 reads CSARRDTIKYSPLHF. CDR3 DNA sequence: TGCAGTGCCAGACGGGACACCATAAAGTACTCACCCCTCCACTTT.

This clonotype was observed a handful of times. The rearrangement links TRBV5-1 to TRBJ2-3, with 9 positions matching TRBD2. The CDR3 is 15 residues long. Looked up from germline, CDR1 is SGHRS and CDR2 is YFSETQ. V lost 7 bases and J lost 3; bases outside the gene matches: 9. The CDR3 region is CASGELAGRTDTQYF. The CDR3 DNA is TGCGCCAGCGGGGAACTAGCGGGTCGTACAGATACGCAGTATTTT.

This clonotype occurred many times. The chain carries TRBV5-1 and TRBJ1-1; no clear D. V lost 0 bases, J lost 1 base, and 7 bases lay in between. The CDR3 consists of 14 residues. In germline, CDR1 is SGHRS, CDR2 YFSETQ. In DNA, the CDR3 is TGCGCCAGCAGCTTGGTGGCGGGGAACACTGAAGCTTTCTTT. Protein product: CASSLVAGNTEAFF.

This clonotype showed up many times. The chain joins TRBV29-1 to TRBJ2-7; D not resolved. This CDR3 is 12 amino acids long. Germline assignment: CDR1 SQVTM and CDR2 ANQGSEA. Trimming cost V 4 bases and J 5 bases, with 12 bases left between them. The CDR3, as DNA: TGCAGCGTTGCCCCAGGTCCCCACGAGCAGTACTTC. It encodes CSVAPGPHEQYF.

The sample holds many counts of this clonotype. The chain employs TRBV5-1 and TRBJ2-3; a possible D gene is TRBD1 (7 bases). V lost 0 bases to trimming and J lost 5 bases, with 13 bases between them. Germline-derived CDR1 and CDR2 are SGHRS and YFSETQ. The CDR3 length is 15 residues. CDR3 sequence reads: CASSLAQGGGDTQYF. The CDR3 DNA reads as TGCGCCAGCAGCTTGGCCCAGGGGGGTGGAGATACGCAGTATTTT.

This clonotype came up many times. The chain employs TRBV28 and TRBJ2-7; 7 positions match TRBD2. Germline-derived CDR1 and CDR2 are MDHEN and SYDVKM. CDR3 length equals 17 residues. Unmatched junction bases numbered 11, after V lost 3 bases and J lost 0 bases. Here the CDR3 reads CASSFRLAETSSYEQYF. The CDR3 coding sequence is TGTGCCAGCAGTTTCAGGCTAGCGGAGACCAGCTCCTACGAGCAGTACTTC.

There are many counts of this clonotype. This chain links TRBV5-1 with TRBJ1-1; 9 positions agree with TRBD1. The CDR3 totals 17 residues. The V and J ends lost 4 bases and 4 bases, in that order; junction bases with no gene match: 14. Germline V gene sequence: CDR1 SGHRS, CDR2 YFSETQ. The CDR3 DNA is TGCGCCAGCAGCGCGTACAGGGGGCGCGTCGGGAGCACTGAAGCTTTCTTT. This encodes CASSAYRGRVGSTEAFF.

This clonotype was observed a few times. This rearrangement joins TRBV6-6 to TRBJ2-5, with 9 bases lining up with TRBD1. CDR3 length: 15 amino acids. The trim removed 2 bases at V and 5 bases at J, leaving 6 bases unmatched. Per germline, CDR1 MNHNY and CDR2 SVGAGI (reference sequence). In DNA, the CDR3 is TGTGCCAGCAGTTACCAGACAGGGGGGAAGGAGACCCAGTACTTC. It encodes CASSYQTGGKETQYF.

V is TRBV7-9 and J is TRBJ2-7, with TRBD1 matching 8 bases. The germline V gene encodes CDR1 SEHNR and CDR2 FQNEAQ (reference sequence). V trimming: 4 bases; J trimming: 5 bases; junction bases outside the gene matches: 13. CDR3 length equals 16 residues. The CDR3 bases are TGTGCCAGCAGCTCCTGGACAGGGCAACGGGTCCACGAGCAGTACTTC. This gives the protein CASSSWTGQRVHEQYF.

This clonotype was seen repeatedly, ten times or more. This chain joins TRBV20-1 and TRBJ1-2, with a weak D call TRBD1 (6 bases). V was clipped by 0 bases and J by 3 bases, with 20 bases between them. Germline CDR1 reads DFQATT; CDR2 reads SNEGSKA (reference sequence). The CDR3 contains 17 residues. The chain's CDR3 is CSARDSVGVQGYYGYTF. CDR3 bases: TGCAGTGCTAGAGATAGTGTCGGAGTACAGGGATACTATGGCTACACCTTC.

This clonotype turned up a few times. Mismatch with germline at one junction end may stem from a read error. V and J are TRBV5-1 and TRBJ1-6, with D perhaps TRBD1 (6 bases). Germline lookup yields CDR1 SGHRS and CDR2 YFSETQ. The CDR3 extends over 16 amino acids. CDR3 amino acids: CASRGLQGGHNSPLHF. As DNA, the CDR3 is TGCGCCAGCCGCGGACTACAGGGAGGTCATAATTCACCCCTACACTTT.

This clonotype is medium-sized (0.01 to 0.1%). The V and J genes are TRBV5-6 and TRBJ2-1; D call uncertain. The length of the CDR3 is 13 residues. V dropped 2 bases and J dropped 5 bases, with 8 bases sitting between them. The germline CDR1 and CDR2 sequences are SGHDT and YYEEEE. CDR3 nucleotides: TGTGCCAGCAGCTTAAATGCCAACAATGAGCAGTTCTTC. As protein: CASSLNANNEQFF.

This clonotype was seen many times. The CDR3 nucleotides read TGCAGTGCTAGTCGGCCTAGCGGCACAGATACGCAGTATTTT. Protein product: CSASRPSGTDTQYF. The gene calls are TRBV20-1 and TRBJ2-3; possibly TRBD2 for D (6 bases). The CDR3 length is 14 residues. Germline V gene lookup returns CDR1 DFQATT and CDR2 SNEGSKA (reference sequence). The ends were cut back, 3 bases at V and 1 base at J, with 11 bases in the middle.

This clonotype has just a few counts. In DNA, the CDR3 is TGTGCCAGCAGCTTGGGAAAGGGAACCTACGAGCAGTACTTC. It codes for CASSLGKGTYEQYF. This rearrangement joins TRBV5-8 to TRBJ2-7; D is unclear. CDR1 is SGHTS, CDR2 YDEGEE, per germline. V gave up 0 bases and J gave up 2 bases, with 9 bases separating them. CDR3 size: 14 residues.

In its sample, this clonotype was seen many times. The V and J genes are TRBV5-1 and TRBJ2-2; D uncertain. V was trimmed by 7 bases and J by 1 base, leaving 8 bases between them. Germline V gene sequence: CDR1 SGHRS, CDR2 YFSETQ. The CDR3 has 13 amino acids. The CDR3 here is CASAVLNTGELFF. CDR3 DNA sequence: TGCGCCAGCGCCGTCCTGAACACCGGGGAGCTGTTTTTT.

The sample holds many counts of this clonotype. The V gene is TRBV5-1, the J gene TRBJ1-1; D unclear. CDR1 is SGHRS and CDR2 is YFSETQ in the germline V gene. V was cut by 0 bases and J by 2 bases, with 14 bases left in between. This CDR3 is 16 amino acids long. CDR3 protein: CASSLGGTSLNTEAFF. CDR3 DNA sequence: TGCGCCAGCAGCTTGGGTGGCACTTCCTTAAACACTGAAGCTTTCTTT.

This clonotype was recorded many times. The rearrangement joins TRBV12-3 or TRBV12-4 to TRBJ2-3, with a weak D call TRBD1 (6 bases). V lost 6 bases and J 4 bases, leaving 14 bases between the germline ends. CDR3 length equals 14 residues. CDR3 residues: CASSRQAPPDTQYF. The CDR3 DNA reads TGTGCCAGCAGCCGACAGGCCCCCCCAGATACGCAGTATTTT.

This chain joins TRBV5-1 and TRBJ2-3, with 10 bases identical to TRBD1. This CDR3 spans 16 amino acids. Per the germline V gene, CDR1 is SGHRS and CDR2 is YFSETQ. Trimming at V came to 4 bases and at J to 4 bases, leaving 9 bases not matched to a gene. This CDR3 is CASSRRTGGSPDTQYF. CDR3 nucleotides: TGCGCCAGCAGCCGAAGGACAGGGGGGTCCCCAGATACGCAGTATTTT.

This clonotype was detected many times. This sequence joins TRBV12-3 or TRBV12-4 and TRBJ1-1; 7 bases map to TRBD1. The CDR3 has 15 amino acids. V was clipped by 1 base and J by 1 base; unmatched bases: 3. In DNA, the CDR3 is TGTGCCAGCAGTTTAGGTGGGACAGCGAACACTGAAGCTTTCTTT. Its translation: CASSLGGTANTEAFF.